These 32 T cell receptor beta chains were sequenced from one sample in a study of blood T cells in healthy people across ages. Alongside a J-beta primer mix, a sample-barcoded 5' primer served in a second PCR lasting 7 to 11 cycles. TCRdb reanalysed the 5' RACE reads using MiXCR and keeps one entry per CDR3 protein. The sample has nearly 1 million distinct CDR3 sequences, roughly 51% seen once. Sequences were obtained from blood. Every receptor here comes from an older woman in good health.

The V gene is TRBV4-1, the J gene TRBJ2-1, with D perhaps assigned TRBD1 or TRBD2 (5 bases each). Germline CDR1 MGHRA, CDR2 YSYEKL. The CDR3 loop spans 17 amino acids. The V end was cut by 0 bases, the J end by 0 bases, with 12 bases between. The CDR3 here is CASSQDRGASSYNEQFF. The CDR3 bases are TGCGCCAGCAGCCAAGATCGGGGCGCGAGCTCCTACAATGAGCAGTTCTTC.

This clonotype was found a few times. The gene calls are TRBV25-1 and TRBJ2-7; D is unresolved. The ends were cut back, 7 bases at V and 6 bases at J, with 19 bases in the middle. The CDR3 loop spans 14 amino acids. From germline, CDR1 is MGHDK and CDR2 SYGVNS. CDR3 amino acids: CASKARNWYGEQYF. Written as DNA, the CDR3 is TGTGCCAGCAAGGCAAGAAACTGGTATGGCGAGCAGTACTTC.

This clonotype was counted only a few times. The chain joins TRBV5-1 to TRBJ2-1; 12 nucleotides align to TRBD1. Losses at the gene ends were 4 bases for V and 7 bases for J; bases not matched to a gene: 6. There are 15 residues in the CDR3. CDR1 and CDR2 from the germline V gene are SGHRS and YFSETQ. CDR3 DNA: TGCGCCAGCAGCAACCGGGACAGGGGGCAGAATGAGCAGTTCTTC. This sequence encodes CASSNRDRGQNEQFF. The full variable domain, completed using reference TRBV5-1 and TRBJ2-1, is KAGVTQTPRYLIKTRGQQVTLSCSPISGHRSVSWYQQTPGQGLQFLFEYFSETQRNKGNFPGRFSGRQFSNSRSEMNVSTLELGDSALYLCASSNRDRGQNEQFFGPGTRLTVL.

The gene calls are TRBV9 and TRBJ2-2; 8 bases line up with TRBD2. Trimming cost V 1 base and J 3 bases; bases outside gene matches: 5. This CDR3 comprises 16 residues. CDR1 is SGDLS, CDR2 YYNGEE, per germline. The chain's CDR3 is CASSVSSGTYTGELFF. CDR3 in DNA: TGTGCCAGCAGCGTAAGTAGCGGGACATACACCGGGGAGCTGTTTTTT.

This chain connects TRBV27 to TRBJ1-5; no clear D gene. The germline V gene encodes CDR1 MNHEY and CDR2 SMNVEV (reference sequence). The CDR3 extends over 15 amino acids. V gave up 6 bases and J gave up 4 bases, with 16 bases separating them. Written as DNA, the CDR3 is TGTGCCAGCAGGGATGGGGAAAGGGCGAATCAGCCCCAGCATTTT. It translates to CASRDGERANQPQHF.

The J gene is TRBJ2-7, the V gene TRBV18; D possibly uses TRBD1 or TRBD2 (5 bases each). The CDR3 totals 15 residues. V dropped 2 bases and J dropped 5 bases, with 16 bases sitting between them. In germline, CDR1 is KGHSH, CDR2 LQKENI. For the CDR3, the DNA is TGTGCCAGCTCACCAGTAGTCAAACAGGAGGACGAGCAGTACTTC. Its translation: CASSPVVKQEDEQYF.

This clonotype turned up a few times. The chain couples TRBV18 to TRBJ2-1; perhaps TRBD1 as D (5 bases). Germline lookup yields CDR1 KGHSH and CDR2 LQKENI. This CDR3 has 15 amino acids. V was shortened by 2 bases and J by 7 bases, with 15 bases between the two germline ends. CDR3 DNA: TGTGCCAGCTCACCAAGGGGCGGTTTTGTGAATGAGCAGTTCTTC. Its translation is CASSPRGGFVNEQFF. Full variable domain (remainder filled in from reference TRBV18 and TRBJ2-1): NAGVMQNPRHLVRRRGQEARLRCSPMKGHSHVYWYRQLPEEGLKFMVYLQKENIIDESGMPKERFSAEFPKEGPSILRIQQVVRGDSAAYFCASSPRGGFVNEQFFGPGTRLTVL.

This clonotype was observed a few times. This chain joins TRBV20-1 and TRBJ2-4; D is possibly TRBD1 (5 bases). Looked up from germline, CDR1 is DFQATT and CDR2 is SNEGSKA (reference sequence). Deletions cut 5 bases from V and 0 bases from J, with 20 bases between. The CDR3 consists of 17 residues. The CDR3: CSAARTGSFLAKNIQYF. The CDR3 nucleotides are TGCAGTGCTGCTAGAACAGGCTCCTTCCTAGCCAAAAACATTCAGTACTTC.

CDR3 sequence (DNA): TGTGCCAGCACCGTCGTTGGTCCTGGTGGTACCTACGAGCAGTACTTC. It translates to CASTVVGPGGTYEQYF. The chain has TRBV28 and TRBJ2-7; D unclear. Germline CDR1 reads MDHEN; CDR2 reads SYDVKM. The CDR3 extends over 16 amino acids. V was pared by 7 bases and J by 2 bases, with 21 bases between.

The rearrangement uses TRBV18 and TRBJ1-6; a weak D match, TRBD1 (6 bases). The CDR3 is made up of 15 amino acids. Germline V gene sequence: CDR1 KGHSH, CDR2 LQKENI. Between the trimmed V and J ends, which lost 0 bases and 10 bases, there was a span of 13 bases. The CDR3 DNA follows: TGTGCCAGCTCACCACCGACAGGCGACAAGTCACCCCTCCACTTT. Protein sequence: CASSPPTGDKSPLHF.

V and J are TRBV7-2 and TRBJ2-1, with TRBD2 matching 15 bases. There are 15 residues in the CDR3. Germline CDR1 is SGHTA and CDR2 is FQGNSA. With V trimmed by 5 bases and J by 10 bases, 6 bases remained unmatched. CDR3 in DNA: TGTGCCAGCAGCCGGACTAGCGGGAGGGCCGGAGAGCAGTTCTTC. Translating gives CASSRTSGRAGEQFF.

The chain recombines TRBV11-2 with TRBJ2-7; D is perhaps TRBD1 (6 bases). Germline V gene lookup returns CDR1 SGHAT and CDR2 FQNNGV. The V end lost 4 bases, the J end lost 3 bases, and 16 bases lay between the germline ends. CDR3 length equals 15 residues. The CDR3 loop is CASSYYRAASYEQYF. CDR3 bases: TGTGCCAGCAGCTACTACAGGGCGGCCAGCTACGAGCAGTACTTC.

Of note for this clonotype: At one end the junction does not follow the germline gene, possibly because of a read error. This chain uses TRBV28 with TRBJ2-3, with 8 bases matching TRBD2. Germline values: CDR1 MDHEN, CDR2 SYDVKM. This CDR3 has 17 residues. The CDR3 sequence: CASSLSRPGLVTDTQYF. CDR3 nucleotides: TGTGCCAGCAGCTTATCGAGACCGGGACTAGTCACAGATACGCAGTATTTT.

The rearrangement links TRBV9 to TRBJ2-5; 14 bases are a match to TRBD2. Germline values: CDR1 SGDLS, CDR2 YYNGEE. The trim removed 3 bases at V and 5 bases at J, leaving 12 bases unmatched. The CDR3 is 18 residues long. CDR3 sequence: CASSANPGLAGVSETQYF. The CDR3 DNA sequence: TGTGCCAGCAGCGCAAATCCGGGACTAGCGGGAGTTTCGGAGACCCAGTACTTC.

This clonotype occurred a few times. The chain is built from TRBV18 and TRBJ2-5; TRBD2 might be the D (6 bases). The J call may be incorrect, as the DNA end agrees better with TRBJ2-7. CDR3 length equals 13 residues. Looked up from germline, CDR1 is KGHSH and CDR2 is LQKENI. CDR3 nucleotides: TGTGCCAGCTCACTCCAGGGACTCAACGAGCAGTACTTC. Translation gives CASSLQGLNEQYF.

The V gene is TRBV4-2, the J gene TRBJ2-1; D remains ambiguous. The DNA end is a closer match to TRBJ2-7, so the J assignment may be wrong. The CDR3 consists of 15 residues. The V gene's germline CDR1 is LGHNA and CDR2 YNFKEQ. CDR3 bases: TGTGCCAGCAGCCGGTCGTCGAGTTCGTCCTACGAGCAGTACTTC. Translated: CASSRSSSSSYEQYF.

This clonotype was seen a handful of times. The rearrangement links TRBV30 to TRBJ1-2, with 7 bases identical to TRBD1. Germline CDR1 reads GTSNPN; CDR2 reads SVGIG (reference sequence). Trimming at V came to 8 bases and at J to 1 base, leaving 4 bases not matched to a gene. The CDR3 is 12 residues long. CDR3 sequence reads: CAGTVINYGYTF. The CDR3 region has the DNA TGTGCCGGGACAGTCATTAACTATGGCTACACCTTC.

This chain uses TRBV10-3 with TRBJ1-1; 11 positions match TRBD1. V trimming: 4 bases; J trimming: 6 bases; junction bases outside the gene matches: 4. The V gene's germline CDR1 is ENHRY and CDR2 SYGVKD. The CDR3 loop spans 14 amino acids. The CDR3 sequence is CAISAGQGEAEAFF. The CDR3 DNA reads TGTGCCATCAGTGCGGGACAGGGGGAAGCTGAAGCTTTCTTT.

The CDR3 loop reads CSVVNPPGEQYF. The DNA of the CDR3 is TGCAGCGTTGTGAATCCCCCGGGGGAGCAGTACTTC. The gene calls are TRBV29-1 and TRBJ2-7; weak D call: TRBD2 (5 bases). CDR3 length: 12 residues. Germline assignment: CDR1 SQVTM and CDR2 ANQGSEA. Trimming cost V 4 bases and J 7 bases, with 14 bases left between them.

The CDR3: CASSTGTAATNEKLFF. The CDR3 bases are TGTGCCAGCAGTACCGGGACAGCTGCAACTAATGAAAAACTGTTTTTT. This chain links TRBV12-3 or TRBV12-4 with TRBJ1-4; 7 bases align to TRBD1. The CDR3 extends over 16 amino acids. J lost 0 bases, V lost 5 bases, and 6 bases had no gene match.

The DNA of the CDR3 is TGTGCCAGCAGTTTATTGGGGGGCCTTGGAAACATTCAGTACTTC. As protein: CASSLLGGLGNIQYF. This sequence joins TRBV12-3 or TRBV12-4 and TRBJ2-4, with D possibly called TRBD1 or TRBD2 (6 bases each). The V gene lost 2 bases and the J gene lost 6 bases, with 14 bases spanning the gap. This CDR3 comprises 15 residues.

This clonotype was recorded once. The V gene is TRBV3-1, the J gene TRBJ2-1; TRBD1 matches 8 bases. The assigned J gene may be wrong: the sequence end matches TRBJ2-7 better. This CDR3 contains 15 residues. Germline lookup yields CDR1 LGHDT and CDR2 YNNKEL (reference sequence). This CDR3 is CASSQADRGSYEQYF. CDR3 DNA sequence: TGTGCCAGCAGCCAAGCTGACAGGGGCAGCTACGAGCAGTACTTC.

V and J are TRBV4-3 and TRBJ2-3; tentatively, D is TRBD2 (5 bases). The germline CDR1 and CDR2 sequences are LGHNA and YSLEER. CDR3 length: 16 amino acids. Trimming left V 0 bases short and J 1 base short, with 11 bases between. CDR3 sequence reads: CASSQDPGYRTDTQYF. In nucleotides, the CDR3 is TGCGCCAGCAGCCAAGATCCGGGGTATCGCACAGATACGCAGTATTTT.

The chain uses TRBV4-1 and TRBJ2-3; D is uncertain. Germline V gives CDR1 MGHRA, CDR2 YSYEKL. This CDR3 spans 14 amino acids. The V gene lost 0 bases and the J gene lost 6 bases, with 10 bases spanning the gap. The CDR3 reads CASSQEEAGDTQYF. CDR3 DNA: TGCGCCAGCAGCCAAGAAGAGGCCGGGGATACGCAGTATTTT.

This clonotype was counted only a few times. In DNA, the CDR3 is TGTGCCAGCAGCTTCCTAAGGGGCCCAAGCTCTGGGGCCAACGTCCTGACTTTC. This translates into CASSFLRGPSSGANVLTF. The chain carries TRBV5-6 and TRBJ2-6, with D perhaps matching TRBD1 (5 bases). CDR1 SGHDT and CDR2 YYEEEE come from the germline V gene. The CDR3 consists of 18 residues. The V and J ends lost 2 bases and 0 bases respectively, with 15 bases between them. Complete variable domain (other parts from reference TRBV5-6 and TRBJ2-6): DAGVTQSPTHLIKTRGQQVTLRCSPKSGHDTVSWYQQALGQGPQFIFQYYEEEERQRGNFPDRFSGHQFPNYSSELNVNALLLGDSALYLCASSFLRGPSSGANVLTFGAGSRLTVL.

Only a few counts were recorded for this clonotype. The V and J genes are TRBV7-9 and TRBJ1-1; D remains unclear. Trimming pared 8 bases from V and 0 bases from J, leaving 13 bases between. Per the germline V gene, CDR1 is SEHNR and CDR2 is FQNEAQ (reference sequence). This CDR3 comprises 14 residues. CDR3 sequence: CASSRGGLNTEAFF. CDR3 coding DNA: TGTGCCAGCTCTCGCGGCGGGCTGAACACTGAAGCTTTCTTT.

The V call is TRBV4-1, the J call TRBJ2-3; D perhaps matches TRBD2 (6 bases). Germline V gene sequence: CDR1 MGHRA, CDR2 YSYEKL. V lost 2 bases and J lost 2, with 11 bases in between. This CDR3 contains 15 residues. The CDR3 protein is CASSQLGLLTDTQYF. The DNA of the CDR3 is TGCGCCAGCAGCCAACTGGGACTTCTCACAGATACGCAGTATTTT.

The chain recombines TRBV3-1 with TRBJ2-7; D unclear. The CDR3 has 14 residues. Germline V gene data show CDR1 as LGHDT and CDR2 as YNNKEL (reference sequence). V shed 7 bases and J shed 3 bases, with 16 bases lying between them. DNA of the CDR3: TGTGCCAGCACTCCCGGGCAGAATTACTACGAGCAGTACTTC. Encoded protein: CASTPGQNYYEQYF.

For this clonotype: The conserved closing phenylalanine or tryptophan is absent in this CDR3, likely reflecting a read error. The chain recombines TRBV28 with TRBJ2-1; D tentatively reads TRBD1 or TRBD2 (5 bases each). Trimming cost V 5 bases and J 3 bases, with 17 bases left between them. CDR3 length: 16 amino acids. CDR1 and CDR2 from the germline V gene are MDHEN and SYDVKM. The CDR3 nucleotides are TGTGCCAGCAGTCAACCGGGACGGAGGATCTACAATGAGCAGTTCCTC. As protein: CASSQPGRRIYNEQFL.

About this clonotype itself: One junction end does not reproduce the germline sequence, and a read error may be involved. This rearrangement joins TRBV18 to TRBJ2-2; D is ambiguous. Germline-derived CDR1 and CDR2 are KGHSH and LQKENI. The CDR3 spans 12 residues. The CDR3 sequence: CASAPQSRELFF. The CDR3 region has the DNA TGTGCCAGCGCACCTCAGTCGCGGGAGCTGTTTTTT.

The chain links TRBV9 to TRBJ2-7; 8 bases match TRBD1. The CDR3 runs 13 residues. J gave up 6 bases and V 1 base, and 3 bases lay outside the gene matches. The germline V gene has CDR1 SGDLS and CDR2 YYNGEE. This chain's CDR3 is CASSVRTGREQYF. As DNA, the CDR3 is TGTGCCAGCAGCGTAAGGACAGGGCGCGAGCAGTACTTC.

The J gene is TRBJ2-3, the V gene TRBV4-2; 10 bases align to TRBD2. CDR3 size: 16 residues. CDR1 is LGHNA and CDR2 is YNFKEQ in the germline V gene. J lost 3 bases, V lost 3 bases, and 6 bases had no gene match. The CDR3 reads CASSQIASGRTDTQYF. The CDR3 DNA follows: TGTGCCAGCAGCCAGATTGCTAGCGGGAGAACAGATACGCAGTATTTT.